Presented here are 8 T cell receptor beta chains from one specimen sequenced in a study of human T cells and chemical hapten exposure. The time point: patch test 2, 6 weeks after DPC sensitization. Specified treatment: therapeutic diphenylcyclopropenone sensitization with weekly scalp DPC. One entry per CDR3 protein results from TCRdb running MiXCR on the RACE reads. The sample lists about 85,000 distinct CDR3 sequences, 11% occurring once. The sample consisted of whole blood, taken in connection with sensitization to the hapten diphenylcyclopropenone (DPC). The receptors were sampled from a man aged 18 to 35 with alopecia areata. Some clones in this sample may be carry-over from other donors' samples.

The chain is built from TRBV28 and TRBJ1-5; D is possibly TRBD1 (5 bases). Germline-derived CDR1 and CDR2 are MDHEN and SYDVKM. This CDR3 has 14 amino acids. The V end lost 0 bases, the J end lost 3 bases, and 6 bases lay between the germline ends. Here the CDR3 reads CASSLWGDNQPQHF. DNA for the CDR3: TGTGCCAGCAGTTTATGGGGGGACAATCAGCCCCAGCATTTT. The variable domain in full, completed from reference TRBV28 and TRBJ1-5, reads DVKVTQSSRYLVKRTGEKVFLECVQDMDHENMFWYRQDPGLGLRLIYFSYDVKMKEKGDIPEGYSVSREKKERFSLILESASTNQTSMYLCASSLWGDNQPQHFGDGTRLSIL.

This clonotype was seen only once. Since a much larger clone is just one base distant, this may be a read error. This rearrangement joins TRBV13 to TRBJ2-1; 8 bases are a match to TRBD1. The V segment lost 7 bases and the J segment 8 bases; nucleotides outside the gene matches: 13. CDR3 length: 15 amino acids. Germline CDR1 PRHDT, CDR2 FYEKMQ (reference sequence). In DNA form, the CDR3 reads TGTGCCAGCATGAGGACCGGGACAGGTTGGTATGAGCAGTTCTTC. It translates to CASMRTGTGWYEQFF. The full variable domain, completed using reference TRBV13 and TRBJ2-1, is AAGVIQSPRHLIKEKRETATLKCYPIPRHDTVYWYQQGPGQDPQFLISFYEKMQSDKGSIPDRFSAQQFSDYHSELNMSSLELGDSALYFCASMRTGTGWYEQFFGPGTRLTVL.

This clonotype was seen ten or more times. This chain links TRBV12-3 or TRBV12-4 with TRBJ1-1, with D possibly being TRBD1 (5 bases). The CDR3 consists of 14 residues. V was shortened by 2 bases and J by 3 bases, with 10 bases between the two germline ends. The chain's CDR3 is CASSLLGGDTEAFF. The DNA for the CDR3 is TGTGCCAGCAGTTTATTGGGGGGGGACACTGAAGCTTTCTTT.

There are many counts of this clonotype. The J gene is TRBJ2-2, the V gene TRBV7-3; no reliable D call. Germline V gene lookup returns CDR1 SGHTA and CDR2 FQGTGA. Trimming took off 5 bases at V and 0 bases at J, with 10 bases between the two ends. The CDR3 contains 15 residues. The CDR3 DNA follows: TGTGCCAGCAGCCCCTCCCTCACGAACACCGGGGAGCTGTTTTTT. Protein product: CASSPSLTNTGELFF. The full variable domain, in which reference TRBV7-3 and TRBJ2-2 provide the parts outside the CDR3, is GAGVSQTPSNKVTEKGKYVELRCDPISGHTALYWYRQSLGQGPEFLIYFQGTGAADDSGLPNDRFFAVRPEGSVSTLKIQRTERGDSAVYLCASSPSLTNTGELFFGEGSRLTVL.

This clonotype was counted between two and nine times. The chain is built from TRBV4-1 and TRBJ2-4; D is undetermined. The V end was cut by 2 bases, the J end by 6 bases, with 14 bases between. The CDR3 has 15 residues. CDR1 is MGHRA and CDR2 is YSYEKL in the germline V gene. The CDR3 spells CASSQLGFSGNIQYF. CDR3 coding DNA: TGCGCCAGCAGCCAACTAGGATTCTCGGGAAACATTCAGTACTTC.

The chain carries TRBV5-1 and TRBJ1-1; 7 nucleotides align to TRBD1. Germline V CDR1 and CDR2: SGHRS, YFSETQ. Unmatched junction bases numbered 14, after V lost 4 bases and J lost 2 bases. The CDR3 has 17 residues. The CDR3 region has the DNA TGCGCCAGCAGCACTCGACAGGGTGGTCTTACTAACACTGAAGCTTTCTTT. It is translated as CASSTRQGGLTNTEAFF.

CDR3 coding DNA: TGTGCCAGCAGTTTATGGGACCGATACCGGGACAGGGCAAGTTCACCCCTCCACTTT. Protein sequence: CASSLWDRYRDRASSPLHF. The chain carries TRBV28 and TRBJ1-6, with 9 bases identical to TRBD1. This CDR3 spans 19 amino acids. Germline assignment: CDR1 MDHEN and CDR2 SYDVKM. Trimming took 0 bases from V and 9 from J; bases not matched to a gene: 15.

The CDR3 DNA reads as TGTGCCAGTAGTACTCCAACGACTAGCGGGGGGCGGGCCCCAGAGACCCAGTACTTC. It yields the protein CASSTPTTSGGRAPETQYF. This chain links TRBV19 with TRBJ2-5; 13 bases line up with TRBD2. Unmatched junction bases numbered 15, after V lost 4 bases and J lost 4 bases. The CDR3 is made up of 19 amino acids. Germline CDR1 reads LNHDA; CDR2 reads SQIVND (reference sequence).